The sequence of this TCR beta chain was determined in a study of blood T cell repertoires in COVID-19. Study as a whole: Donors in the United States, Italy and Spain gave samples during acute or convalescent COVID-19. From T cells, B-cell-depleted T cells, or PBMCs came the material, which was cDNA or gDNA.

V was clipped by 2 bases and J by 7 bases, with 17 bases between them. The CDR3 is 16 amino acids. Germline CDR1 is SNHLY and CDR2 is FYNNEI. Seattle researchers signed up patients amid active infection and tracked them longitudinally. Methods used by the authors: Nucleated cell number was recorded as an estimate derived from reference gene primer amplification. Sequencing used immunoSEQ multiplex PCR; TCRdb keeps in-frame clones, though not all of them. V and J calls and clone size come straight from that table; D and trimming were deduced from the DNA. The sample lists some 71,000 clones; more than 80% were seen once.

This chain uses TRBV2 with TRBJ1-4, with D possibly matching TRBD1 (5 bases). This clonotype was obtained from a man in his forties or fifties with COVID-19, enrolled during active disease. What was sequenced was peripheral blood. The chain's CDR3 is CASSESGLTGGEKLFF. The CDR3 coding sequence is TGTGCCAGCAGTGAAAGTGGTCTTACCGGGGGTGAAAAACTGTTTTTT.